Each of the 31 T cell receptor beta chains below was sequenced from the same sample in a study of shared clonotypes between healthy human individuals. Some clones are missing from TCRdb's copy, which holds only in-frame ones; the method was immunoSEQ multiplex PCR. The data contain 760,000 or so clones, about 96% of them singletons. The naive CD8 subset, CD45RO-negative cells positively selected for CCR7, excluded terminally differentiated effector memory CD45RA+ cells. The sample comprised naive CD8+ T cells sorted from blood. These TCRs come from a young man in good health.

The rearrangement links TRBV5-1 to TRBJ2-1, with TRBD2 identical over 10 bases. This CDR3 comprises 17 residues. J was trimmed by 5 bases and V by 3 bases; bases with no gene match: 11. The V gene's germline CDR1 is SGHRS and CDR2 YFSETQ. CDR3 bases: TGCGCCAGCAGCTGGGCCGGGGGAGCGGGAGGGAACAATGAGCAGTTCTTC. This translates into CASSWAGGAGGNNEQFF.

CDR3 residues: CASSVIGSGELFF. CDR3 coding DNA: TGTGCCAGCAGCGTGATAGGGAGCGGGGAGCTGTTTTTT. The chain uses TRBV9 and TRBJ2-2; possibly TRBD2 for D (5 bases). This CDR3 has 13 amino acids. The V end lost 2 bases, the J end lost 7 bases, and 9 bases lay between the germline ends. Germline V gene lookup returns CDR1 SGDLS and CDR2 YYNGEE.

The chain employs TRBV2 and TRBJ2-5; 11 bases are shared with TRBD2. Germline assignment: CDR1 SNHLY and CDR2 FYNNEI. J lost 2 bases, V lost 10 bases, and 9 bases had no gene match. This CDR3 is 15 amino acids long. Here the CDR3 DNA reads TGTGCCATATCCTCCGGGACTAGCGGTCAAGAGACCCAGTACTTC. Its protein product is CAISSGTSGQETQYF.

This rearrangement joins TRBV27 to TRBJ1-2, with a possible D match to TRBD1 (5 bases). The CDR3 totals 14 residues. Between the trimmed V and J ends, which lost 7 bases and 2 bases, there was a span of 14 bases. The germline V gene has CDR1 MNHEY and CDR2 SMNVEV (reference sequence). CDR3 amino acids: CASTFGAQNYGYTF. Here the CDR3 DNA reads TGTGCCAGCACCTTCGGGGCGCAAAACTATGGCTACACCTTC.

This rearrangement joins TRBV7-3 to TRBJ2-3, with a tentative D call TRBD1 (6 bases). The CDR3 length is 16 residues. Germline V gene sequence: CDR1 SGHTA, CDR2 FQGTGA. Trimming shortened V by 2 bases and J by 1 base, and 13 bases separated the two germline ends. CDR3 nucleotides: TGTGCCAGCAGCTTAGATGGGGGCGCTGGCACAGATACGCAGTATTTT. Encoded protein: CASSLDGGAGTDTQYF.

The CDR3 here is CASSVGQENTEAFF. In DNA, the CDR3 is TGCGCCAGCAGTGTGGGACAGGAGAACACTGAAGCTTTCTTT. The chain links TRBV5-1 to TRBJ1-1; 8 bases map to TRBD1. J was trimmed by 1 base and V by 5 bases; bases with no gene match: 4. Germline lookup yields CDR1 SGHRS and CDR2 YFSETQ. The CDR3 totals 14 residues.

This clone occurred once. The chain employs TRBV11-2 and TRBJ2-2; D call uncertain. Trimming left V 3 bases short and J 2 bases short, with 10 bases between. The germline V gene has CDR1 SGHAT and CDR2 FQNNGV. CDR3 length: 15 amino acids. DNA for the CDR3: TGTGCCAGCAGCTTGTTGGACGGTAACACCGGGGAGCTGTTTTTT. Translated, it gives CASSLLDGNTGELFF.

The chain employs TRBV7-8 and TRBJ2-3; D is ambiguous. The CDR3 consists of 12 residues. From germline, CDR1 is SGHVS and CDR2 FQNEAQ. Deletions cut 6 bases from V and 4 bases from J, with 8 bases between. In nucleotides, the CDR3 is TGTGCCAGCAGTTATTTCTCAGATACGCAGTATTTT. Amino acid sequence: CASSYFSDTQYF.

The V gene is TRBV25-1, the J gene TRBJ1-2; tentatively, D is TRBD1 (5 bases). Germline V CDR1 and CDR2: MGHDK, SYGVNS. Trimming shortened V by 3 bases and J by 4 bases, and 6 bases separated the two germline ends. This CDR3 has 12 amino acids. The CDR3 here is CASSDDSYGYTF. In DNA form, the CDR3 reads TGTGCCAGCAGTGACGACAGCTATGGCTACACCTTC.

As for this clone: This sample includes further DNA sequences coding for the same CDR3. This chain joins TRBV27 and TRBJ2-7, with D tentatively TRBD2 (6 bases). V shed 3 bases and J shed 4 bases, with 10 bases lying between them. CDR3 length: 13 residues. Germline V lookup: CDR1 MNHEY, CDR2 SMNVEV (reference sequence). In nucleotides, the CDR3 is TGTGCCAGCAGTTTTACCAGCGGGTACGAGCAGTACTTC. Translated: CASSFTSGYEQYF.

V is TRBV7-8 and J is TRBJ2-3; 14 bases map to TRBD2. The V gene's germline CDR1 is SGHVS and CDR2 FQNEAQ. The CDR3 has 15 amino acids. Trimming took 5 bases from V and 6 from J; bases not matched to a gene: 4. CDR3 sequence reads: CASSRTSGRKDTQYF. Here the CDR3 DNA reads TGTGCCAGCAGCCGGACTAGCGGGAGGAAGGATACGCAGTATTTT.

This sequence joins TRBV6-5 and TRBJ1-4; a possible D gene is TRBD1 (5 bases). Germline lookup yields CDR1 MNHEY and CDR2 SVGAGI. The CDR3 is 16 residues long. Trimming removed 4 bases from V and 6 bases from J, with 18 bases in between. The DNA for the CDR3 is TGTGCCAGCAGTTTCGGAACCGGGACCACCGATGAAAAACTGTTTTTT. Its translation: CASSFGTGTTDEKLFF.

This sequence joins TRBV11-2 and TRBJ2-1; D possibly corresponds to TRBD1 (6 bases). The V gene lost 4 bases and the J gene lost 6 bases, with 16 bases spanning the gap. CDR1 is SGHAT, CDR2 FQNNGV, per germline. The CDR3 extends over 15 amino acids. The CDR3 loop reads CASSSQQGYGNEQFF. CDR3 sequence (DNA): TGTGCCAGCAGCTCCCAACAGGGTTATGGCAATGAGCAGTTCTTC.

On this clone itself: Other DNA sequences in this sample translate to the same CDR3. This chain uses TRBV7-9 with TRBJ2-7; TRBD1 matches at 9 bases. V gave up 4 bases and J gave up 1 base; unmatched junction bases: 2. The CDR3 length is 14 residues. Germline V gene lookup returns CDR1 SEHNR and CDR2 FQNEAQ (reference sequence). CDR3 in amino acids: CASSSTGGSYEQYF. The CDR3 nucleotides read TGTGCCAGCAGCTCGACAGGGGGATCCTACGAGCAGTACTTC.

The CDR3 region is CASSPDAGMNTEAFF. The CDR3 DNA reads TGTGCCAGCAGTCCCGACGCGGGGATGAACACTGAAGCTTTCTTT. The chain couples TRBV6-5 to TRBJ1-1, with D unclear. The V end was cut by 5 bases, the J end by 0 bases, with 13 bases between. CDR1 and CDR2 from the germline V gene are MNHEY and SVGAGI. The CDR3 totals 15 residues.

The chain couples TRBV18 to TRBJ2-3; TRBD1 is a possible D gene (6 bases). This CDR3 spans 14 amino acids. Trimming left V 3 bases short and J 2 bases short, with 9 bases between. Germline V CDR1 and CDR2: KGHSH, LQKENI. The CDR3 sequence is CASSPGHLTDTQYF. The CDR3 DNA reads TGTGCCAGCTCACCGGGACACCTCACAGATACGCAGTATTTT.

V is TRBV27 and J is TRBJ2-3; 10 nucleotides align to TRBD2. The length of the CDR3 is 15 residues. The trim removed 8 bases at V and 4 bases at J, leaving 9 bases unmatched. Germline loops: CDR1 MNHEY, CDR2 SMNVEV (reference sequence). The CDR3 sequence is CASFHSGRNPDTQYF. CDR3 coding DNA: TGTGCCAGCTTCCATAGCGGGAGGAATCCAGATACGCAGTATTTT.

The chain joins TRBV11-2 to TRBJ2-1; D is perhaps TRBD1 (6 bases). Trimming stripped 4 bases from V and 2 bases from J, with 21 bases between. CDR1 is SGHAT and CDR2 is FQNNGV in the germline V gene. The CDR3 runs to 18 residues. CDR3 region: CASSSGRTGNGPYNEQFF. CDR3 DNA: TGTGCCAGCAGCTCAGGAAGAACAGGGAACGGGCCCTACAATGAGCAGTTCTTC.

This clone was found once. The rearrangement links TRBV7-9 to TRBJ2-2, with TRBD2 matching over 7 bases. Germline V gene data show CDR1 as SEHNR and CDR2 as FQNEAQ (reference sequence). The CDR3 has 14 residues. V was clipped by 3 bases and J by 4 bases; unmatched bases: 2. CDR3 sequence: CASSLRESTGELFF. CDR3 nucleotide sequence: TGTGCCAGCAGCTTGCGGGAGAGCACCGGGGAGCTGTTTTTT.

This chain links TRBV6-6 with TRBJ2-1; 10 nucleotides align to TRBD2. Germline-derived CDR1 and CDR2 are MNHNY and SVGAGI (reference sequence). V lost 5 bases to trimming and J lost 15 bases; unmatched junction nucleotides: 13. This CDR3 region has 14 residues. In DNA form, the CDR3 reads TGTGCCAGCAGTAAATCCGAAGCTAGCGGGAGTGGGTTCTTC. It yields the protein CASSKSEASGSGFF.

The CDR3 nucleotides are TGTGCCATCAGTGTTGCGGGAGGGCAAGAGACCCAGTACTTC. This translates into CAISVAGGQETQYF. The chain uses TRBV10-3 and TRBJ2-5; 9 nucleotides agree with TRBD2. The CDR3 covers 14 residues. CDR1 and CDR2 (germline): ENHRY, SYGVKD. J gave up 2 bases and V 4 bases, and 2 bases lay outside the gene matches.

The V call is TRBV4-2, the J call TRBJ1-5; tentative D call: TRBD1 (5 bases). V was cut by 1 base and J by 5 bases, with 6 bases left in between. Germline CDR1 LGHNA, CDR2 YNFKEQ. The CDR3 covers 13 residues. The CDR3 DNA is TGTGCCAGCAGCCAAGGGGGGGATCAGCCCCAGCATTTT. Translating it yields CASSQGGDQPQHF.

The rearrangement joins TRBV9 to TRBJ2-1; 8 positions agree with TRBD2. After removal of 3 bases from V and 5 bases from J, the junction contained 13 bases not matched to a gene. Germline CDR1 is SGDLS and CDR2 is YYNGEE. The CDR3 consists of 17 residues. DNA for the CDR3: TGTGCCAGCAGCGAGAGCCCGGAGCGGGAGTGGGACAATGAGCAGTTCTTC. This translates into CASSESPEREWDNEQFF.

The rearrangement uses TRBV6-6 and TRBJ2-3, with no clear D. Germline CDR1 MNHNY, CDR2 SVGAGI (reference sequence). V was clipped by 4 bases and J by 2 bases, with 13 bases between them. CDR3 length: 15 amino acids. Here the CDR3 DNA reads TGTGCCAGCAGTTTTCTAATCTACAACACAGATACGCAGTATTTT. Residues: CASSFLIYNTDTQYF.

The CDR3 sequence is CASSSPLEAFF. CDR3 bases: TGTGCCAGCAGCTCCCCTCTGGAAGCTTTCTTT. The genes are TRBV5-4 and TRBJ1-1; D unresolved. Deletions cut 3 bases from V and 8 bases from J, with 8 bases between. This CDR3 is 11 amino acids long. CDR1 and CDR2 (germline): SGHNT, YYREEE (reference sequence).

V usage is TRBV27 and J usage is TRBJ1-4, with D possibly matching TRBD1 (5 bases). This CDR3 comprises 19 residues. Trimming stripped 3 bases from V and 0 bases from J, with 20 bases between. Germline loops: CDR1 MNHEY, CDR2 SMNVEV (reference sequence). In nucleotides, the CDR3 is TGTGCCAGCAGTTTCACCTCCCGGGACGTTCAAGCAACTAATGAAAAACTGTTTTTT. This translates into CASSFTSRDVQATNEKLFF.

CDR3 DNA sequence: TGTGCCAGTAACTCCGCCGGGAGGGCCGAAGAGACCCAGTACTTC. This codes for CASNSAGRAEETQYF. This rearrangement joins TRBV19 to TRBJ2-5, with 8 bases matching TRBD2. Germline assignment: CDR1 LNHDA and CDR2 SQIVND (reference sequence). Germline trimming cut 7 bases from V and 3 bases from J; bases unmatched to any gene: 10. This CDR3 spans 15 amino acids.

The gene calls are TRBV7-9 and TRBJ2-1; D unclear. Trimming removed 1 base from V and 5 bases from J, with 6 bases in between. The CDR3 has 13 amino acids. CDR1 is SEHNR, CDR2 FQNEAQ, per germline (reference sequence). CDR3 coding DNA: TGTGCCAGCAGCTTAGTCCGAAACAATGAGCAGTTCTTC. It is translated as CASSLVRNNEQFF.

The chain recombines TRBV10-2 with TRBJ1-2, with D possibly being TRBD1 (6 bases). Trimming removed 3 bases from V and 7 bases from J, with 9 bases in between. The CDR3 sequence is 12 residues long. Looked up from germline, CDR1 is WSHSY and CDR2 is SAAADI. The CDR3 DNA reads TGCGCCAGCAGTGACGGGGGGCTTGGCTACACCTTC. Amino acid sequence: CASSDGGLGYTF.

The V gene is TRBV7-9, the J gene TRBJ2-1; TRBD2 aligns across 13 bases. V dropped 5 bases and J dropped 7; count of bases not matched to a gene: 5. There are 15 residues in the CDR3. The germline V gene encodes CDR1 SEHNR and CDR2 FQNEAQ (reference sequence). The CDR3 here is CASSRLAGGANEQFF. CDR3 nucleotide sequence: TGTGCCAGCAGCCGACTAGCGGGGGGCGCGAATGAGCAGTTCTTC.

The chain couples TRBV5-3 to TRBJ2-7; D may be TRBD1 (6 bases). TRBV5-3 has ORF status, its function being uncertain. Trimming took 2 bases from V and 4 from J, leaving 16 bases between them. The CDR3 runs to 15 residues. In DNA, the CDR3 is TGTGCCAGAAGCTTCAAGGACAGAGGGCCATACGAGCAGTACTTC. Translated: CARSFKDRGPYEQYF.